The TCR beta chain described here comes from a study of T-cell reconstitution after alpha-beta-depleted transplantation in children (dated by TCRdb to between 2015 and 2016). Notes on the research overall: T-cell immune reconstitution after TCRalphabeta/CD19-depleted allogeneic hematopoietic cell transplantation in children was quantitatively tracked in the study by means of TCR repertoire profiling.

Receptor libraries were prepared by PCR. Reads for this sample came from an Illumina HiSeq 2500. TCR libraries were prepared with molecular barcoding, using unique molecular identifiers to normalize TCRbeta repertoire quantification. TCRdb redid the processing of the public reads, applying fastp at Q25 and MiXCR, and retained in-frame beta chains. Merged by CDR3 protein, the rows form single entries marked with the most common genes and DNA. The sample contains roughly 500,000 distinct CDR3 sequences, about 33% of them found a single time. The ten most abundant clones make up around 2.4% of the sample. To note about this clonotype: Its antigen target is currently unknown. The junction departs from the called germline gene at one end, perhaps through a read error.

The germline V gene provides CDR1 SQVTM and CDR2 ANQGSEA. Taken from cysteine to phenylalanine, the CDR3 has 13 residues. CDR3 DNA is the only sequence kept; it has 39 bases, read in frame from the first base. Recombination joined TRBV29-1 with TRBJ1-2; 10 of the junction bases match TRBD1. Sample: PBMCs from the stem cell graft donor, taken from the stem cell graft. The receptor was derived from a human donor who donated a stem cell graft to a child with aplastic anemia. At the DNA level, the sequence is TGCAGCGTCGAAGACAGGGGGCTGGGTGGCTACACCTTC. It specifies CSVEDRGLGGYTF. The entire variable domain, with the stretches around the CDR3 drawn from the reference TRBV29-1 and TRBJ1-2 proteins, is SAVISQKPSRDICQRGTSLTIQCQVDSQVTMMFWYRQQPGQSLTLIATANQGSEATYESGFVIDKFPISRPNLTFSTLTVSNMSPEDSSIYLCSVEDRGLGGYTFGSGTRLTVV.